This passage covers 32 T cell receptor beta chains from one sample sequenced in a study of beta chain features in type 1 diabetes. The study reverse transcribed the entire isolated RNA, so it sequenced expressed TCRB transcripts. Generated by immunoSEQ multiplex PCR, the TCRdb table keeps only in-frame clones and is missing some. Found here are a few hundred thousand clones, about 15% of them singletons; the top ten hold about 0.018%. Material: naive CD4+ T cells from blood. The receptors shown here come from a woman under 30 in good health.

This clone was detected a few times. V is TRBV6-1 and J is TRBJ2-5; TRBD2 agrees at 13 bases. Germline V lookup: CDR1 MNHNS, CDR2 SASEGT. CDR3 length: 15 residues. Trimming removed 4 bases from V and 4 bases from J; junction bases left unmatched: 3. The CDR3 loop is CASSGGLAGRETQYF. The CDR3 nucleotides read TGTGCCAGCAGTGGGGGACTAGCGGGGAGAGAGACCCAGTACTTC.

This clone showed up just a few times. The CDR3 reads CATLTGTGASYNEQFF. The CDR3 DNA is TGTGCCACCCTCACCGGGACAGGCGCCTCCTACAATGAGCAGTTCTTC. J is TRBJ2-1 and V is TRBV15, with 8 nucleotides matching TRBD1. J was trimmed by 0 bases and V by 8 bases; bases with no gene match: 9. Germline V CDR1 and CDR2: LNHNV, YYDKDF (reference sequence). The CDR3 loop spans 16 amino acids.

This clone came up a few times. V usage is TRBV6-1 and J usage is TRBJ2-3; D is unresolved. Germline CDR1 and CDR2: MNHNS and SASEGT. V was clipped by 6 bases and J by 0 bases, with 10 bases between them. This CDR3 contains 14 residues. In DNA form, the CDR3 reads TGTGCCAGCAGGGTACTCTCTAGCACAGATACGCAGTATTTT. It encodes CASRVLSSTDTQYF.

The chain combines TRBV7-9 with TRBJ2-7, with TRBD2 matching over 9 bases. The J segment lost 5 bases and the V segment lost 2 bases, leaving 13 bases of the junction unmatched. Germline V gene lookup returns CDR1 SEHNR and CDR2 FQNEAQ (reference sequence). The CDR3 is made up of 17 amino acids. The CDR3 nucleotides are TGTGCCAGCAGCTTAAGTCTGAGGCGGGAGGGTTTCCACGAGCAGTACTTC. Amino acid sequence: CASSLSLRREGFHEQYF.

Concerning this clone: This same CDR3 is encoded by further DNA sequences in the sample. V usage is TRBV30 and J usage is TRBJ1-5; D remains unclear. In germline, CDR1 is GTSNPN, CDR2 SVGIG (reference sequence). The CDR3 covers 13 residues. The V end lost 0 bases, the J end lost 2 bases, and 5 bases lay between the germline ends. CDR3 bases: TGTGCCTGGAGTGTAGGAGGCAATCAGCCCCAGCATTTT. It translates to CAWSVGGNQPQHF.

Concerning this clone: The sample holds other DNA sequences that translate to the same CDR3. DNA for the CDR3: TGTGCCAGCAGCAGACAGGGGAACACTGAAGCTTTCTTT. Its translation: CASSRQGNTEAFF. This rearrangement joins TRBV7-9 to TRBJ1-1, with 7 nucleotides matching TRBD1. J was trimmed by 1 base and V by 5 bases; bases with no gene match: 1. The length of the CDR3 is 13 residues. Germline V gene sequence: CDR1 SEHNR, CDR2 FQNEAQ (reference sequence). The whole variable domain, filled in from reference TRBV7-9 and TRBJ1-1, reads DTGVSQNPRHKITKRGQNVTFRCDPISEHNRLYWYRQTLGQGPEFLTYFQNEAQLEKSRLLSDRFSAERPKGSFSTLEIQRTEQGDSAMYLCASSRQGNTEAFFGQGTRLTVV.

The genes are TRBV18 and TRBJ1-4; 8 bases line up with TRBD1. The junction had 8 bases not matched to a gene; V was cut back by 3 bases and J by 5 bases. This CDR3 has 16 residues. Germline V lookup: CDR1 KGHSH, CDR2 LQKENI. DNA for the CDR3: TGTGCCAGCTCACCTATGGACAGGGCCGGAAATGAAAAACTGTTTTTT. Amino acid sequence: CASSPMDRAGNEKLFF.

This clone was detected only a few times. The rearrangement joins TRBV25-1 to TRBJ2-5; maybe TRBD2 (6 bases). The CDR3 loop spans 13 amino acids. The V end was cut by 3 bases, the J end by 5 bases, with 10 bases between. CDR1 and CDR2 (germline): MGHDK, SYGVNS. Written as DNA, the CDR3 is TGTGCCAGCAGTGATACGGGGGTGGAGACCCAGTACTTC. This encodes CASSDTGVETQYF. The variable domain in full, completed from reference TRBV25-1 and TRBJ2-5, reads EADIYQTPRYLVIGTGKKITLECSQTMGHDKMYWYQQDPGMELHLIHYSYGVNSTEKGDLSSESTVSRIRTEHFPLTLESARPSHTSQYLCASSDTGVETQYFGPGTRLLVL.

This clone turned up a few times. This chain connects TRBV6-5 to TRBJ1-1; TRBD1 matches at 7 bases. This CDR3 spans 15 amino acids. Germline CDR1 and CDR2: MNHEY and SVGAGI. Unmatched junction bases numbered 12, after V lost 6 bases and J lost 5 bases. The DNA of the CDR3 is TGTGCCAGCAGACGGACCACAGGGGTGGGGACTGAAGCTTTCTTT. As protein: CASRRTTGVGTEAFF.

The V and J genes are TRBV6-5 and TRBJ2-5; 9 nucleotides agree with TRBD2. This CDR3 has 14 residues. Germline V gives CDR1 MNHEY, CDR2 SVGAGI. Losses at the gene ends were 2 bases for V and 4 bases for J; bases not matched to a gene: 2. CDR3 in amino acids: CASSYQAGGETQYF. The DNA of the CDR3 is TGTGCCAGCAGTTACCAAGCGGGAGGAGAGACCCAGTACTTC.

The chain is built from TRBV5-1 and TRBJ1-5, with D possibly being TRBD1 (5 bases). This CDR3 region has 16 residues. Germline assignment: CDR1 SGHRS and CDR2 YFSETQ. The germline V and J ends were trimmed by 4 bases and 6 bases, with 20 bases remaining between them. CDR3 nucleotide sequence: TGCGCCAGCAGCATCTACCCCGGGACGGGGGGTCAGCCCCAGCATTTT. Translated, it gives CASSIYPGTGGQPQHF.

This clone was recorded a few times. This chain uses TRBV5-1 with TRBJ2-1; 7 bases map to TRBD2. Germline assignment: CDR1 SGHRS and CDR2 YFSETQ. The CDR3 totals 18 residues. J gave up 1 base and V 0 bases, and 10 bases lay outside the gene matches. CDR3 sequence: CASSLGSGTTSSYNEQFF. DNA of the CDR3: TGCGCCAGCAGCTTGGGGTCGGGGACTACTAGTTCCTACAATGAGCAGTTCTTC.

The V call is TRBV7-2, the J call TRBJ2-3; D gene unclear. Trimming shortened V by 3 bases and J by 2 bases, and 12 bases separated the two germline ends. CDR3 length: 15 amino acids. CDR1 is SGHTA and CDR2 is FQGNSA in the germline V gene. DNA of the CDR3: TGTGCCAGCAGCTTGAGGCGGTCTTTCACAGATACGCAGTATTTT. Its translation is CASSLRRSFTDTQYF.

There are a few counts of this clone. The CDR3 region is CASSFGPTFYEQYF. In DNA form, the CDR3 reads TGTGCCAGCAGCTTTGGGCCTACGTTCTACGAGCAGTACTTC. The chain combines TRBV5-4 with TRBJ2-7; D not resolved. Trimming left V 2 bases short and J 3 bases short, with 12 bases between. The germline CDR1 and CDR2 sequences are SGHNT and YYREEE (reference sequence). The CDR3 runs to 14 residues.

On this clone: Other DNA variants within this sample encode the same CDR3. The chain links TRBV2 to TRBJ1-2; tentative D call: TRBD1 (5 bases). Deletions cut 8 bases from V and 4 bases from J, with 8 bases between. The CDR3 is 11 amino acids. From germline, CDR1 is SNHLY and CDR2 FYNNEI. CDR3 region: CASGTGYGYTF. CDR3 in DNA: TGTGCCAGCGGTACAGGCTATGGCTACACCTTC.

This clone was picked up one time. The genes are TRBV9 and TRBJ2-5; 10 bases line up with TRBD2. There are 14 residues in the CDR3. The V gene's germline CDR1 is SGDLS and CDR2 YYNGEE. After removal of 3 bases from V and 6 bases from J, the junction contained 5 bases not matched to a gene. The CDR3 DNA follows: TGTGCCAGCAGCGCCGGGACTAGCGTACAGACCCAGTACTTC. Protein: CASSAGTSVQTQYF.

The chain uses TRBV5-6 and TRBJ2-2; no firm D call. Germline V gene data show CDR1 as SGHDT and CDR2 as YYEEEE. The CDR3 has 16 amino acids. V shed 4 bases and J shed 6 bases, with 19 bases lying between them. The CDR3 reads CASSTYPHRIAGELFF. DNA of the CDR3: TGTGCCAGCAGCACGTACCCCCACAGAATCGCCGGGGAGCTGTTTTTT.

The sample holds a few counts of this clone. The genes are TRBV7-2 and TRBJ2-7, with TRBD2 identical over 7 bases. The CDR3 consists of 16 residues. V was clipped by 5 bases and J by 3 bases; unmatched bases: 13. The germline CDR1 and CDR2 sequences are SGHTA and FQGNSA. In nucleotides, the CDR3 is TGTGCCAGCAGCGAGGGCGTGGGCGGGAGACGCTACGAGCAGTACTTC. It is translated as CASSEGVGGRRYEQYF.

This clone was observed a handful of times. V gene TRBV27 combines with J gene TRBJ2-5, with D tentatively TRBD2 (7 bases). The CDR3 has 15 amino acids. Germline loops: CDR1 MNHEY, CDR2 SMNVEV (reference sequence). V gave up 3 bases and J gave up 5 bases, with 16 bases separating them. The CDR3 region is CASSLRSKGGETQYF. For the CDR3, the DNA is TGTGCCAGCAGTTTGAGGTCAAAGGGGGGGGAGACCCAGTACTTC.

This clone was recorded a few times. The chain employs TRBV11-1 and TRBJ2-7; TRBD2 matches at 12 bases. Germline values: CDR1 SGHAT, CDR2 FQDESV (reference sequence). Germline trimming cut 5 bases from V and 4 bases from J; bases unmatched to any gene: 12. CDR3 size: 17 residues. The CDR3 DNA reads TGTGCCAGCAGCCTCCGTCGACTAGCGGGAGTTTCTTACGAGCAGTACTTC. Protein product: CASSLRRLAGVSYEQYF. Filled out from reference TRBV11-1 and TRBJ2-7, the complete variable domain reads EAEVAQSPRYKITEKSQAVAFWCDPISGHATLYWYRQILGQGPELLVQFQDESVVDDSQLPKDRFSAERLKGVDSTLKIQPAELGDSAMYLCASSLRRLAGVSYEQYFGPGTRLTVT.

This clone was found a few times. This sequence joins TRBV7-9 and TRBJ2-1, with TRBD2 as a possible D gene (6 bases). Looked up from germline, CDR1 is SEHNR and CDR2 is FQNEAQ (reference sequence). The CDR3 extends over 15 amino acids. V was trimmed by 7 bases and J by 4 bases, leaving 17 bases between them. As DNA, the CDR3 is TGTGCCAGCAAGAAGAGCGGGCAGGCGTACAATGAGCAGTTCTTC. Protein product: CASKKSGQAYNEQFF.

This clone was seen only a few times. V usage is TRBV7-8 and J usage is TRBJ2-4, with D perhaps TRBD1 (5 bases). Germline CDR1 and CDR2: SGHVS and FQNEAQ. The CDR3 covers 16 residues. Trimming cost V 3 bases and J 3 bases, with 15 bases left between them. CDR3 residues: CASSLAPGSGKNIQYF. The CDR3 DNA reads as TGTGCCAGCAGCTTGGCTCCAGGGTCGGGCAAAAACATTCAGTACTTC.

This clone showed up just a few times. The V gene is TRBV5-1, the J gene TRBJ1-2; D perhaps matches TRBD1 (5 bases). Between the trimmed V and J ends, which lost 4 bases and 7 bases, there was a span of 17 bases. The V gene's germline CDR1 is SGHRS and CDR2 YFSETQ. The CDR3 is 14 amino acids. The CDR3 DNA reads TGCGCCAGCAGCCTGGAGACGACAGTTACTGGCTACACCTTC. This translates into CASSLETTVTGYTF.

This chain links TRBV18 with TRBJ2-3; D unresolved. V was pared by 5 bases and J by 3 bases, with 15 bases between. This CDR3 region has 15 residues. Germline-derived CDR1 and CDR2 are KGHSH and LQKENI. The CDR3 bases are TGTGCCAGCTCATCCTTGGCCCTCCTGACAGATACGCAGTATTTT. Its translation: CASSSLALLTDTQYF. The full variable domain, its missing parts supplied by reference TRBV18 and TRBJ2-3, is NAGVMQNPRHLVRRRGQEARLRCSPMKGHSHVYWYRQLPEEGLKFMVYLQKENIIDESGMPKERFSAEFPKEGPSILRIQQVVRGDSAAYFCASSSLALLTDTQYFGPGTRLTVL.

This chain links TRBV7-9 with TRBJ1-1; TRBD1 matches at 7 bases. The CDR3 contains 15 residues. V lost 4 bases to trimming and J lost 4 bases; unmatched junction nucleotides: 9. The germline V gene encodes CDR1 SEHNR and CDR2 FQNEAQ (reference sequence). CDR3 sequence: CASSSYRGRVTEAFF. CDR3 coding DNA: TGTGCCAGCAGCTCGTACAGGGGCCGGGTCACTGAAGCTTTCTTT.

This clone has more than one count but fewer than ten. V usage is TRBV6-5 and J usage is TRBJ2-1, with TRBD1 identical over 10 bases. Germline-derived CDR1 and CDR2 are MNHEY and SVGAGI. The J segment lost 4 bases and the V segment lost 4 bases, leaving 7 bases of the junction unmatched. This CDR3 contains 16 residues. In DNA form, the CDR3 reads TGTGCCAGCAGTTCCCCCCGGGACAGGGGATACAATGAGCAGTTCTTC. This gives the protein CASSSPRDRGYNEQFF.

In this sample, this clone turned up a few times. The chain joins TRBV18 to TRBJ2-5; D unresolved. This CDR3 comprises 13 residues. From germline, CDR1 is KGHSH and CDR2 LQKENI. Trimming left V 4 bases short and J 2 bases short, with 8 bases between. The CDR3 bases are TGTGCCAGCTCACGTAGCTATCAAGAGACCCAGTACTTC. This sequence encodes CASSRSYQETQYF.

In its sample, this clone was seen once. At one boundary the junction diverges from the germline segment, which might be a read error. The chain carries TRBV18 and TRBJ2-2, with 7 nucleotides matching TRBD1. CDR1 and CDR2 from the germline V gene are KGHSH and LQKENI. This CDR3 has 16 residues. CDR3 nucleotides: TGTGCCAGCTCTCCCAGGACAGGTTTGAACACCGGGGAGCTGTTCTTT. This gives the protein CASSPRTGLNTGELFF.

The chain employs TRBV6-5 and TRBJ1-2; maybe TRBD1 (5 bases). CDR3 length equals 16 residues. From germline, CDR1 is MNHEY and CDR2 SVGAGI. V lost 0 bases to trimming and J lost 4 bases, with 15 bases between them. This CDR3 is CASSYSRTPGGYGYTF. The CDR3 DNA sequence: TGTGCCAGCAGTTACTCGAGGACACCCGGCGGCTATGGCTACACCTTC.

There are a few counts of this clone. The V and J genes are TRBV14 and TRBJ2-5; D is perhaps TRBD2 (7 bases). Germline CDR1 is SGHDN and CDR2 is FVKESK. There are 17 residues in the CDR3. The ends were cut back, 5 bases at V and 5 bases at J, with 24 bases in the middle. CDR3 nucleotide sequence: TGTGCCAGCAGCTCGGGACACCGGGGGGCCTTCAGGGAGACCCAGTACTTC. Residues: CASSSGHRGAFRETQYF.

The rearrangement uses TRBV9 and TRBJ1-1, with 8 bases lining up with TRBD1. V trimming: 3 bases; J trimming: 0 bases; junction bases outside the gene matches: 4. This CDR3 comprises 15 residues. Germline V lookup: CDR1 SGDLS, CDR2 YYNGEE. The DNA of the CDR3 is TGTGCCAGCAGCGGACGGGACAGGATGAACACTGAAGCTTTCTTT. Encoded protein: CASSGRDRMNTEAFF.

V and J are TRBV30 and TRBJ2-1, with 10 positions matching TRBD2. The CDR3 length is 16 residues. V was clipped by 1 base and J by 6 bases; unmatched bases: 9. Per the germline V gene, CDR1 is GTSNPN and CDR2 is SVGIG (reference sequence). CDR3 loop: CAWSGPGLAVLNEQFF. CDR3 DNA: TGTGCCTGGAGTGGGCCCGGACTAGCGGTCCTCAATGAGCAGTTCTTC.